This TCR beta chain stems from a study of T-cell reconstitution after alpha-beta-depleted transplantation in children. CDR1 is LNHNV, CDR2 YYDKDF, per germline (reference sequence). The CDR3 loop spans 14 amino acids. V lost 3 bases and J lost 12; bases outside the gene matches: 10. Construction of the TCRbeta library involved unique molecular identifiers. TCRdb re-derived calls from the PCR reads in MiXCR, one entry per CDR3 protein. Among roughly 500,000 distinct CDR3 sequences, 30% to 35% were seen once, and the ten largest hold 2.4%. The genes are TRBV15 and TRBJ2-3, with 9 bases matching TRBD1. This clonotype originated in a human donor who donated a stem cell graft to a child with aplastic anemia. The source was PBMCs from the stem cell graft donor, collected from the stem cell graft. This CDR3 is CATSSSNPGQGQYF. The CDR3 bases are TGTGCCACCAGCAGCTCTAACCCGGGACAGGGTCAGTATTTT.